Listed below are T cell receptor beta chains from one sample, sequenced in a study of prognosis after radiotherapy for stage I lung cancer. TCRdb redid the calling of the multiplex PCR reads with MiXCR, one entry per CDR3 protein. The data show around 51,000 distinct CDR3 sequences, under 45% seen once. The material was PBMCs, obtained before or after stereotactic body radiation therapy (not recorded which). The receptors were sampled from a donor over 45 with non-small cell lung cancer. Both conserved end residues are part of each CDR3. Fields, in order: clone size, J gene, CDR3 length, D gene, V gene, CDR3 protein, CDR3 DNA. D genes are given only for firm matches. Clone sizes are given selectively: once, few, many, or a class where the clone is expanded.

size: .; J: TRBJ2-3; length: 14; D: .; V: TRBV25-1; CDR3: CASSERISTDTQYF; DNA: TGTGCCAGCAGTGAAAGGATAAGCACAGATACGCAGTATTTT
size: many; J: TRBJ2-7; length: 11; D: .; V: TRBV6-1; CDR3: CASSDANEQYF; DNA: TGTGCCAGCAGCGACGCTAACGAGCAGTACTTC
size: many; J: TRBJ1-5; length: 12; D: .; V: TRBV2; CDR3: CATQARGQPQHF; DNA: TGTGCCACCCAGGCCCGGGGTCAGCCCCAGCATTTT
size: large; J: TRBJ2-2; length: 16; D: TRBD1; V: TRBV6-9; CDR3: CASSDSGQGNIGELFF; DNA: TGTGCCAGCAGTGACTCCGGACAGGGGAACATCGGGGAGCTGTTTTTT
size: many; J: TRBJ1-5; length: 16; D: .; V: TRBV5-4; CDR3: CASSVGGSDGNQPQHF; DNA: TGTGCCAGCTCTGTGGGTGGCTCCGACGGCAATCAGCCCCAGCATTTT
size: few; J: TRBJ2-3; length: 15; D: .; V: TRBV12-3/TRBV12-4; CDR3: CASTLGLAGGGTQYF; DNA: TGTGCCAGCACCTTGGGGCTAGCCGGTGGGGGTACGCAGTATTTT
size: many; J: TRBJ2-7; length: 11; D: .; V: TRBV3-1; CDR3: CASSQYRDQYF; DNA: TGTGCCAGCAGCCAATACCGGGACCAGTACTTC
size: many; J: TRBJ2-2; length: 15; D: .; V: TRBV2; CDR3: CASSEVRLNTGELFF; DNA: TGTGCCAGCAGTGAAGTACGCCTCAACACCGGGGAGCTGTTTTTT
size: many; J: TRBJ1-4; length: 15; D: TRBD1; V: TRBV6-4; CDR3: CASSDLTGTNEKLFF; DNA: TGTGCCAGCAGTGACCTGACAGGGACTAATGAAAAACTGTTTTTT
size: many; J: TRBJ1-6; length: 16; D: TRBD1; V: TRBV30; CDR3: CACPGQNRINNSPLHF; DNA: TGTGCCTGCCCGGGACAGAATCGAATAAATAATTCACCCCTCCACTTT
size: .; J: TRBJ1-1; length: 14; D: .; V: TRBV5-1; CDR3: CASGSLTLNTEAFF; DNA: TGCGCCAGCGGCTCCCTGACACTGAACACTGAAGCTTTCTTT
size: many; J: TRBJ1-4; length: 16; D: .; V: TRBV15; CDR3: CATKPPTATTREKLFF; DNA: TGTGCCACCAAGCCGCCGACAGCCACCACGAGAGAAAAACTGTTTTTT
size: many; J: TRBJ1-5; length: 15; D: TRBD1; V: TRBV2; CDR3: CASSRTGTGTQPQHF; DNA: TGTGCCAGCAGTCGTACCGGGACAGGGACTCAGCCCCAGCATTTT
size: many; J: TRBJ1-1; length: 15; D: .; V: TRBV7-9; CDR3: CASSLFRGAGTEAFF; DNA: TGTGCCAGCAGCTTATTTCGGGGCGCGGGGACTGAAGCTTTCTTT
size: many; J: TRBJ2-7; length: 14; D: .; V: TRBV7-9; CDR3: CASSLGEASYEQYF; DNA: TGTGCCAGCAGCTTAGGGGAGGCTTCCTACGAGCAGTACTTC
size: many; J: TRBJ1-1; length: 14; D: .; V: TRBV7-9; CDR3: CASSLFAGNTEAFF; DNA: TGTGCCAGCAGCTTATTTGCTGGGAACACTGAAGCTTTCTTT
size: many; J: TRBJ1-1; length: 14; D: .; V: TRBV19; CDR3: CASKQGSMNTEAFF; DNA: TGTGCCAGTAAGCAGGGGTCCATGAACACTGAAGCTTTCTTT
size: many; J: TRBJ2-3; length: 13; D: .; V: TRBV20-1; CDR3: CSAVHRETDTQYF; DNA: TGCAGTGCAGTTCACCGGGAGACAGATACGCAGTATTTT
size: many; J: TRBJ2-2; length: 19; D: .; V: TRBV7-3; CDR3: CASSPFTSVGGLNTGELFF; DNA: TGTGCCAGCAGCCCCTTCACGAGTGTCGGAGGCCTGAACACCGGGGAGCTGTTTTTT
size: many; J: TRBJ2-1; length: 15; D: TRBD1; V: TRBV6-5; CDR3: CASSYSPGRGNEQFF; DNA: TGTGCCAGCAGTTACTCCCCCGGCAGGGGGAATGAGCAGTTCTTC
size: many; J: TRBJ2-1; length: 12; D: .; V: TRBV28; CDR3: CATRSEFREQFF; DNA: TGTGCCACCCGTTCAGAGTTTCGTGAGCAGTTCTTC
size: .; J: TRBJ2-3; length: 18; D: TRBD2; V: TRBV7-2; CDR3: CASSPRGSASGRADTQYF; DNA: TGTGCCAGCAGCCCGCGAGGTTCGGCTAGCGGGAGAGCAGATACGCAGTATTTT
size: many; J: TRBJ2-2; length: 16; D: .; V: TRBV7-9; CDR3: CASRPQGTANTGELFF; DNA: TGTGCCAGCAGACCACAAGGGACGGCGAACACCGGGGAGCTGTTTTTT
size: .; J: TRBJ1-1; length: 13; D: .; V: TRBV11-3; CDR3: CASSLDREIEAFF; DNA: TGTGCCAGCAGCTTAGATCGCGAGATTGAAGCTTTCTTT